The 11 T cell receptor beta chains presented below share a single source sample, sequenced in a study of T cells in Graves' hyperthyroidism and ophthalmopathy. Regions amplified from RNA transcripts were the TCR beta CDR3 regions. TCR CDR3 regions were first amplified by RT-PCR with HTBI primers. Via MiXCR, TCRdb re-called the multiplex PCR reads, giving one row per CDR3 protein. The data hold about 98,000 distinct CDR3 sequences, with 35% to 45% observed a single time. The sequenced sample was peripheral blood or thyroid tissue (not recorded which). These receptors all stem from a woman in her 30s with Graves' hyperthyroidism.

Concerning this clonotype: The limits of the CDR3 on the DNA are not certain, so only TCRdb's listed CDR3 is given. The chain combines TRBV5-1 with TRBJ1-1. Germline V gene data show CDR1 as SGHRS and CDR2 as YFSETQ. The CDR3 totals 18 residues, both ends included. The CDR3 is CDSSFYICSASLNTEAFF.

This clonotype was counted at least ten times. This chain's CDR3 is CASTRGASGEETQYF. In DNA form, the CDR3 reads TGTGCCAGCACCCGGGGGGCTAGCGGAGAAGAGACCCAGTACTTC. The chain links TRBV12-3 or TRBV12-4 to TRBJ2-5, with D maybe TRBD2 (7 bases). This CDR3 is built from 15 residues. Between the trimmed V and J ends, which lost 7 bases and 3 bases, there was a span of 18 bases.

This clonotype appeared a few times. This may come from a read error, since a much larger clone is one base off. The chain combines TRBV5-1 with TRBJ1-1; no reliable D call. Trimming pared 0 bases from V and 5 bases from J, leaving 8 bases between. Per the germline V gene, CDR1 is SGHRS and CDR2 is YFSETQ. The CDR3 sequence is 13 residues long. CDR3: CASSLAGVTEAFF. The CDR3 region has the DNA TGCGCCAGCAGCTTGGCTGGGGTTACTGAAGCTTTCTTT.

This clonotype was counted many times. DNA for the CDR3: TGTGCCAGCAAGACAGGTTACACTGAAGCTTTCTTT. Translating it yields CASKTGYTEAFF. The chain is built from TRBV27 and TRBJ1-1; weak D call: TRBD1 (6 bases). Germline lookup yields CDR1 MNHEY and CDR2 SMNVEV (reference sequence). This CDR3 comprises 12 residues. V lost 7 bases and J lost 3, with 9 bases in between.

The J gene is TRBJ2-5, the V gene TRBV20-1, with TRBD2 matching over 10 bases. From germline, CDR1 is DFQATT and CDR2 SNEGSKA (reference sequence). The CDR3 extends over 16 amino acids. Losses at the gene ends were 4 bases for V and 4 bases for J; bases not matched to a gene: 12. CDR3 in amino acids: CSATERGLAGVETQYF. The CDR3 nucleotides are TGCAGTGCTACTGAACGCGGGCTAGCGGGAGTAGAGACCCAGTACTTC.

As to this clonotype: No conserved phenylalanine or tryptophan ends this CDR3, so it is likely a read error. The DNA is left out, because the CDR3 cannot be placed on it with certainty; the CDR3 is given as TCRdb lists it. This rearrangement joins TRBV7-9 to TRBJ2-6. Germline V gene data show CDR1 as SEHNR and CDR2 as FQNEAQ (reference sequence). The CDR3 sequence runs 10 residues, both termini included. CDR3: CASSLSLAGS.

This clonotype was detected many times. The chain combines TRBV6-1 with TRBJ2-7; tentatively, D is TRBD1 (6 bases). The CDR3 covers 14 residues. The V and J ends lost 7 bases and 6 bases respectively, with 19 bases between them. Germline loops: CDR1 MNHNS, CDR2 SASEGT. The CDR3 sequence is CASTIQGPGREQYF. CDR3 DNA: TGTGCCAGCACCATACAGGGACCCGGCCGCGAGCAGTACTTC.

Remarks on this clonotype: Likely a read error: the CDR3 ends without its conserved phenylalanine or tryptophan. This rearrangement joins TRBV7-2 to TRBJ1-5; no definite D call. The germline CDR1 and CDR2 sequences are SGHTA and FQGNSA. The V gene lost 5 bases and the J gene lost 7 bases, with 15 bases spanning the gap. The CDR3 is 14 residues long. The CDR3 loop is CASSEDQAHQPQHL. The CDR3 region has the DNA TGTGCCAGCAGCGAAGACCAAGCGCACCAGCCCCAGCATTTG.

This clonotype appeared many times. The genes are TRBV7-3 and TRBJ1-1, with D maybe TRBD1 (5 bases). CDR3 length equals 15 residues. Germline loops: CDR1 SGHTA, CDR2 FQGTGA. V was pared by 5 bases and J by 4 bases, with 17 bases between. This CDR3 is CASSPNGGWATEAFF. The CDR3 DNA is TGTGCCAGCAGCCCAAACGGGGGGTGGGCCACTGAAGCTTTCTTT.

The J gene is TRBJ2-5, the V gene TRBV10-3; tentatively, D is TRBD1 (6 bases). The germline V gene has CDR1 ENHRY and CDR2 SYGVKD. This CDR3 contains 14 residues. The germline V and J ends were trimmed by 3 bases and 3 bases, with 11 bases remaining between them. DNA of the CDR3: TGTGCCATCAGTGATACAGGGAGAGAAGAGACCCAGTACTTC. Translated: CAISDTGREETQYF.

This chain links TRBV7-9 with TRBJ2-5; 11 bases line up with TRBD2. In germline, CDR1 is SEHNR, CDR2 FQNEAQ (reference sequence). Trimming at V came to 1 base and at J to 4 bases, leaving 11 bases not matched to a gene. The CDR3 consists of 18 residues. The CDR3 loop reads CASSLVGSGRAGGETQYF. CDR3 in DNA: TGTGCCAGCAGCTTAGTTGGTAGCGGGAGGGCCGGCGGAGAGACCCAGTACTTC.